The 14 T cell receptor beta chains in this list originate from one sample, sequenced in a study of radiotherapy plus CTLA-4 blockade in lung cancer. The table came from immunoSEQ multiplex PCR; TCRdb's copy has only in-frame clones and leaves some out. The sample has just under 45,000 clones, about 70% seen once; the top ten hold 20% to 30%. Material: peripheral blood, obtained from a patient treated with radiotherapy plus ipilimumab. These receptors originate from a human donor with non-small cell lung cancer who had a partial response to radiotherapy plus ipilimumab.

The rearrangement links TRBV6-5 to TRBJ1-6; tentatively, D is TRBD1 (5 bases). V lost 5 bases to trimming and J lost 14 bases, with 13 bases between them. Germline V gene lookup returns CDR1 MNHEY and CDR2 SVGAGI. The CDR3 is 12 residues long. CDR3 coding DNA: TGTGCCAGCAGTGTCTCAGGGATCGCCCTCCACTTT. This gives the protein CASSVSGIALHF.

J is TRBJ1-1 and V is TRBV5-1; 7 nucleotides match TRBD1. Germline values: CDR1 SGHRS, CDR2 YFSETQ. CDR3 size: 14 residues. J was trimmed by 1 base and V by 7 bases; bases with no gene match: 7. The CDR3 region has the DNA TGCGCCAGCGGAACGGGACAGCCGAACACTGAAGCTTTCTTT. Translated, it gives CASGTGQPNTEAFF.

This clone was recorded once. The rearrangement uses TRBV18 and TRBJ2-7; 11 positions agree with TRBD1. CDR1 and CDR2 (germline): KGHSH, LQKENI. This CDR3 comprises 20 residues. J was trimmed by 4 bases and V by 0 bases; bases with no gene match: 17. The CDR3 here is CASSPPSREAGTGGHYEQYF. The CDR3 DNA reads TGTGCCAGCTCACCACCGAGTAGAGAGGCCGGGACAGGGGGGCATTACGAGCAGTACTTC. Supplemented by reference TRBV18 and TRBJ2-7, the full variable domain reads NAGVMQNPRHLVRRRGQEARLRCSPMKGHSHVYWYRQLPEEGLKFMVYLQKENIIDESGMPKERFSAEFPKEGPSILRIQQVVRGDSAAYFCASSPPSREAGTGGHYEQYFGPGTRLTVT.

V gene TRBV5-6 combines with J gene TRBJ1-2; D might be TRBD1 (6 bases). The CDR3 is 16 residues long. The V end was cut by 1 base, the J end by 4 bases, with 17 bases between. The V gene's germline CDR1 is SGHDT and CDR2 YYEEEE. The CDR3 coding sequence is TGTGCCAGCAGCTTGCCGGGACAAGTAGGCGGCTATGGCTACACCTTC. Its translation: CASSLPGQVGGYGYTF.

This rearrangement joins TRBV6-6 to TRBJ2-5, with D possibly being TRBD1 (7 bases). The V end lost 4 bases, the J end lost 6 bases, and 15 bases lay between the germline ends. CDR1 is MNHNY and CDR2 is SVGAGI in the germline V gene (reference sequence). This CDR3 contains 14 residues. CDR3 loop: CASSSGGTSKTQYF. The CDR3 nucleotides read TGTGCCAGCAGTTCAGGGGGGACTTCAAAGACCCAGTACTTC.

This sequence joins TRBV9 and TRBJ1-3, with 7 bases aligning to TRBD1. Germline lookup yields CDR1 SGDLS and CDR2 YYNGEE. The CDR3 consists of 15 residues. V dropped 4 bases and J dropped 3; count of bases not matched to a gene: 7. CDR3: CASSQTTGFGNTIYF. For the CDR3, the DNA is TGTGCCAGCAGCCAAACGACAGGGTTTGGAAACACCATATATTTT.

The chain combines TRBV2 with TRBJ2-5; the match to TRBD2 covers 7 bases. The germline CDR1 and CDR2 sequences are SNHLY and FYNNEI. The CDR3 contains 16 residues. J was trimmed by 4 bases and V by 8 bases; bases with no gene match: 16. This chain's CDR3 is CASAGGSSVIGETQYF. The CDR3 DNA reads TGTGCCAGCGCTGGCGGGAGTTCGGTTATTGGAGAGACCCAGTACTTC. The complete variable domain, with remaining parts taken from reference TRBV2 and TRBJ2-5, reads EPEVTQTPSHQVTQMGQEVILRCVPISNHLYFYWYRQILGQKVEFLVSFYNNEISEKSEIFDDQFSVERPDGSNFTLKIRSTKLEDSAMYFCASAGGSSVIGETQYFGPGTRLLVL.

There are a few counts of this clone. J is TRBJ1-2 and V is TRBV15; TRBD1 matches at 8 bases. V lost 0 bases and J lost 8; bases outside the gene matches: 8. CDR1 is LNHNV and CDR2 is YYDKDF in the germline V gene (reference sequence). The CDR3 covers 15 residues. The CDR3 nucleotides read TGTGCCACCAGCAGAGATCGGGCAGGGGGCGAAGGCTACACCTTC. Amino acid sequence: CATSRDRAGGEGYTF. Full variable domain (outside the CDR3, taken from reference TRBV15 and TRBJ1-2): DAMVIQNPRYQVTQFGKPVTLSCSQTLNHNVMYWYQQKSSQAPKLLFHYYDKDFNNEADTPDNFQSRRPNTSFCFLDIRSPGLGDTAMYLCATSRDRAGGEGYTFGSGTRLTVV.

About this clone itself: Compared with germline, one end of the junction differs, possibly owing to a read error. This rearrangement joins TRBV6-1 to TRBJ1-5; perhaps TRBD1 as D (6 bases). The CDR3 has 14 residues. Germline CDR1 MNHNS, CDR2 SASEGT. In DNA, the CDR3 is TGTGCCAGCAGCATACAGGGTAGCAGTCAGCCCCAGCATTTT. Protein sequence: CASSIQGSSQPQHF.

The CDR3 loop reads CATSRNPQGSGELFF. As DNA, the CDR3 is TGTGCCACCAGCAGGAACCCTCAGGGCAGCGGGGAGCTGTTTTTT. The chain is built from TRBV15 and TRBJ2-2, with a possible D match to TRBD1 (5 bases). Trimming removed 3 bases at V and 7 bases at J, with 15 bases between. The germline CDR1 and CDR2 sequences are LNHNV and YYDKDF (reference sequence). The CDR3 extends over 15 amino acids.

The J gene is TRBJ1-2, the V gene TRBV6-5, with TRBD1 identical over 10 bases. Trimming cost V 6 bases and J 6 bases; bases outside gene matches: 10. The CDR3 runs 15 residues. Germline lookup yields CDR1 MNHEY and CDR2 SVGAGI. The CDR3 loop is CASRGSTGTGDGYTF. As DNA, the CDR3 is TGTGCCAGCAGGGGCTCGACCGGGACAGGGGATGGCTACACCTTC.

In nucleotides, the CDR3 is TGTGCCAGCAGCTTGGGCTCAGGGAAGTCTAATGAAAAACTGTTTTTT. It is translated as CASSLGSGKSNEKLFF. The chain employs TRBV5-6 and TRBJ1-4; D might be TRBD1 (5 bases). The CDR3 sequence is 16 residues long. V lost 0 bases to trimming and J lost 3 bases, with 12 bases between them. Looked up from germline, CDR1 is SGHDT and CDR2 is YYEEEE.

This rearrangement joins TRBV5-1 to TRBJ2-5; weak D call: TRBD1 (5 bases). This CDR3 is 13 amino acids long. Trimming stripped 1 base from V and 4 bases from J, with 8 bases between. CDR1 and CDR2 (germline): SGHRS, YFSETQ. DNA for the CDR3: TGCGCCAGCAGCTTGTCAGGGTCAGAGACCCAGTACTTC. Amino acids: CASSLSGSETQYF.

The sample holds a few counts of this clone. The chain couples TRBV6-1 to TRBJ1-4, with 11 bases that match TRBD1. This CDR3 contains 19 residues. Germline lookup yields CDR1 MNHNS and CDR2 SASEGT. Losses at the gene ends were 4 bases for V and 0 bases for J; bases not matched to a gene: 10. CDR3 sequence: CASSAGTGGNVATNEKLFF. In DNA form, the CDR3 reads TGTGCCAGCAGTGCCGGGACAGGGGGGAACGTTGCAACTAATGAAAAACTGTTTTTT.